The 19 T cell receptor beta chains below all came from one sample that was sequenced in a study of OX40 agonist ivuxolimab in advanced cancers. Libraries came from the immunoSEQ multiplex PCR assay. TCRdb carries this immuneACCESS record with in-frame sequences only. Its versions omit some clonotypes, under half of them owing to an unresolved V gene in the studies checked, with the rest unexplained. The sample table contains 78,000 or so clones; only one count was recorded for around nine tenths of them. About 0.8% of the sample is held by the ten biggest clonotypes. Source: CD4+ or CD8+ T cells sorted from blood, taken in a trial of the OX40 agonist ivuxolimab. These receptors all stem from an adult with an advanced solid tumor such as melanoma, head and neck, liver or kidney cancer.

The rearrangement links TRBV19 to TRBJ2-1, with TRBD1 identical over 7 bases. CDR1 is LNHDA, CDR2 SQIVND, per germline (reference sequence). The V gene end was trimmed by 4 bases and the J gene end by 0 bases; junction bases not matched to a gene: 6. The CDR3 covers 16 residues. The CDR3 loop reads CASSNWDSTSYNEQFF. As DNA, the CDR3 is TGTGCCAGTAGTAATTGGGACAGTACCTCCTACAATGAGCAGTTCTTC. Full variable domain (missing parts from reference TRBV19 and TRBJ2-1): DGGITQSPKYLFRKEGQNVTLSCEQNLNHDAMYWYRQDPGQGLRLIYYSQIVNDFQKGDIAEGYSVSREKKESFPLTVTSAQKNPTAFYLCASSNWDSTSYNEQFFGPGTRLTVL.

This clone is a singleton in its sample. This rearrangement joins TRBV10-3 to TRBJ1-4; tentative D call: TRBD1 (5 bases). The length of the CDR3 is 14 residues. Trimming left V 6 bases short and J 5 bases short, with 13 bases between. Germline V gene sequence: CDR1 ENHRY, CDR2 SYGVKD. The CDR3 DNA sequence: TGTGCCATCAGCTCCGGGACCCCGAATGAAAAACTGTTTTTT. Protein: CAISSGTPNEKLFF.

The rearrangement joins TRBV5-1 to TRBJ2-5; D gene ambiguous. V was cut by 0 bases and J by 1 base, with 7 bases left in between. Germline CDR1 and CDR2: SGHRS and YFSETQ. The CDR3 runs to 14 residues. The CDR3 nucleotides are TGCGCCAGCAGCTTGGAGGCTAGCCAAGAGACCCAGTACTTC. This gives the protein CASSLEASQETQYF.

The chain couples TRBV7-9 to TRBJ1-1, with 8 nucleotides matching TRBD1. V was clipped by 5 bases and J by 5 bases; unmatched bases: 10. Germline V CDR1 and CDR2: SEHNR, FQNEAQ (reference sequence). This CDR3 comprises 15 residues. CDR3 bases: TGTGCCAGCAGCCGCCTCACAGGGGGGGGGACTGAAGCTTTCTTT. It is translated as CASSRLTGGGTEAFF. Together with reference TRBV7-9 and TRBJ1-1, the CDR3 gives the full variable domain: DTGVSQNPRHKITKRGQNVTFRCDPISEHNRLYWYRQTLGQGPEFLTYFQNEAQLEKSRLLSDRFSAERPKGSFSTLEIQRTEQGDSAMYLCASSRLTGGGTEAFFGQGTRLTVV.

Turning to this clone: The junction and the germline gene differ at one end; a read error may be behind it. The V and J genes are TRBV11-3 and TRBJ2-1, with 9 bases identical to TRBD1. This CDR3 has 16 amino acids. Germline CDR1 reads SGHNT; CDR2 reads YENEEA. This chain's CDR3 is CASSLGGGTGYSEQFF. The DNA for the CDR3 is TGTGCCAGCAGCTTAGGTGGCGGGACAGGGTACAGTGAGCAGTTCTTC.

V usage is TRBV20-1 and J usage is TRBJ2-5, with TRBD2 matching over 7 bases. The CDR3 sequence is 11 residues long. CDR1 and CDR2 from the germline V gene are DFQATT and SNEGSKA (reference sequence). V trimming: 7 bases; J trimming: 10 bases; junction bases outside the gene matches: 9. The chain's CDR3 is CSVSQRGGQYF. The CDR3 DNA is TGCAGTGTCTCGCAGCGGGGCGGCCAGTACTTC.

The chain combines TRBV7-6 with TRBJ2-6; 8 bases align to TRBD1. V lost 1 base and J lost 4; bases outside the gene matches: 0. The CDR3 covers 15 residues. CDR1 SGHVS and CDR2 FNYEAQ come from the germline V gene. Here the CDR3 reads CASSLGTGGANVLTF. In DNA, the CDR3 is TGTGCCAGCAGCTTAGGGACAGGGGGGGCCAACGTCCTGACTTTC.

V gene TRBV9 combines with J gene TRBJ2-2; possibly TRBD1 or TRBD2 for D (6 bases each). V shed 4 bases and J shed 4 bases, with 14 bases lying between them. Per the germline V gene, CDR1 is SGDLS and CDR2 is YYNGEE. This CDR3 is built from 15 residues. The CDR3 DNA is TGTGCCAGCAGCCTTAGGGGGGCCGGCACCGGGGAGCTGTTTTTT. Translation: CASSLRGAGTGELFF.

The CDR3 sequence: CAWSEGGDRTGEQYF. DNA of the CDR3: TGTGCCTGGAGTGAGGGGGGGGACCGAACTGGGGAGCAGTACTTC. This chain links TRBV30 with TRBJ2-7, with a weak D call TRBD2 (7 bases). The germline V and J ends were trimmed by 1 base and 7 bases, with 20 bases remaining between them. Germline V gene data show CDR1 as GTSNPN and CDR2 as SVGIG (reference sequence). There are 15 residues in the CDR3.

The J gene is TRBJ2-7, the V gene TRBV18; no definite D call. Germline assignment: CDR1 KGHSH and CDR2 LQKENI. Between the trimmed V and J ends, which lost 6 bases and 3 bases, there was a span of 12 bases. The CDR3 is 13 amino acids. The CDR3 here is CASSYGDRYEQYF. As DNA, the CDR3 is TGTGCCAGCTCCTACGGAGACCGCTACGAGCAGTACTTC.

V and J are TRBV5-4 and TRBJ1-2; D is unresolved. V was clipped by 5 bases and J by 0 bases, with 14 bases between them. Germline CDR1 is SGHNT and CDR2 is YYREEE (reference sequence). The CDR3 spans 15 residues. CDR3 sequence (DNA): TGTGCCAGCAGTCAGGACCCCTCGTCTAACTATGGCTACACCTTC. Protein sequence: CASSQDPSSNYGYTF.

V usage is TRBV29-1 and J usage is TRBJ2-2; 12 bases are shared with TRBD2. Germline loops: CDR1 SQVTM, CDR2 ANQGSEA. V was clipped by 4 bases and J by 4 bases; unmatched bases: 10. The CDR3 contains 17 residues. The CDR3 region has the DNA TGCAGCGTTGGCGTCCCCCCGACTAGCGGGGGCACCGGGGAGCTGTTTTTT. Amino acids: CSVGVPPTSGGTGELFF.

The chain carries TRBV28 and TRBJ1-4, with 11 bases identical to TRBD1. V trimming: 4 bases; J trimming: 7 bases; junction bases outside the gene matches: 8. CDR1 and CDR2 from the germline V gene are MDHEN and SYDVKM. The CDR3 is made up of 16 amino acids. The CDR3 is CASSSGTGGLIEKLFF. The CDR3 region has the DNA TGTGCCAGCAGTTCCGGGACAGGGGGTTTGATTGAAAAACTGTTTTTT.

V usage is TRBV7-6 and J usage is TRBJ1-4; 8 bases are a match to TRBD1. The germline CDR1 and CDR2 sequences are SGHVS and FNYEAQ. The CDR3 runs to 15 residues. Trimming at V came to 5 bases and at J to 10 bases, leaving 12 bases not matched to a gene. In DNA, the CDR3 is TGTGCCAGCAGCCTCCGACAGGGGTCTATCCGAAAACTGTTTTTT. As protein: CASSLRQGSIRKLFF.

This rearrangement joins TRBV5-1 to TRBJ2-1; 7 bases are a match to TRBD2. J gave up 7 bases and V 0 bases, and 4 bases lay outside the gene matches. This CDR3 is built from 14 residues. Germline V CDR1 and CDR2: SGHRS, YFSETQ. CDR3 region: CASSLGVSGNEQFF. CDR3 DNA: TGCGCCAGCAGCTTGGGGGTTAGCGGGAATGAGCAGTTCTTC.

This chain links TRBV19 with TRBJ2-7; D is perhaps TRBD1 (6 bases). The V gene's germline CDR1 is LNHDA and CDR2 SQIVND (reference sequence). V was shortened by 3 bases and J by 2 bases, with 14 bases between the two germline ends. The CDR3 contains 15 residues. The CDR3 DNA reads TGTGCCAGTAGTATTTCTGGGGGCCTCGCCTACGAGCAGTACTTC. Translation gives CASSISGGLAYEQYF.

V and J are TRBV7-3 and TRBJ2-5; D call uncertain. The CDR3 length is 13 residues. The germline V gene encodes CDR1 SGHTA and CDR2 FQGTGA. V dropped 1 base and J dropped 4 bases, with 7 bases sitting between them. CDR3 in DNA: TGTGCCAGCAGCTTAAGCTTCGGAGAGACCCAGTACTTC. Protein: CASSLSFGETQYF.

The chain has TRBV28 and TRBJ2-1; D is uncertain. Germline-derived CDR1 and CDR2 are MDHEN and SYDVKM. The CDR3 covers 13 residues. V lost 1 base, J lost 9 bases, and 10 bases lay in between. CDR3 residues: CASSLFAGREQFF. CDR3 nucleotide sequence: TGTGCCAGCAGTTTATTCGCCGGACGTGAGCAGTTCTTC.

Only a few counts were recorded for this clone. A junction boundary mismatches the germline segment, possibly from a read error. This chain links TRBV30 with TRBJ2-5, with TRBD2 matching over 10 bases. This CDR3 is built from 13 residues. CDR1 and CDR2 from the germline V gene are GTSNPN and SVGIG (reference sequence). The CDR3 bases are TGTGCCAGGAGCGGGGGGGCGCAAGAGACCCAGTACTTC. Residues: CARSGGAQETQYF.